This TCR beta chain was retrieved from a study of shared clonotypes between healthy human individuals. Study-level information: Donors were a couple of women and a few men aged 18 to 49.

The method was immunoSEQ multiplex PCR; TCRdb's version includes in-frame clones alone and lacks a portion of them. The sample comprises approximately 2,000,000 clones, roughly 90% of which are singletons, and around 0.35% rests with the top ten. Study-level results: Memory subsets generally showed smaller estimated richness than naive subsets did. The study found approximately 5% of naive CD4 clonotypes shared across a few donors.

V was clipped by 5 bases and J by 0 bases; unmatched bases: 6. The CDR3 is made up of 17 amino acids. Germline CDR1 reads SEHNR; CDR2 reads FQNEAQ (reference sequence). Recent acute infections and vaccinations were absent in the healthy HIV-negative adult donors. With respect to this clone: Its matching antigen is unknown.

Material for sequencing was naive CD4+ T cells from PBMCs. The subset: CD45RA+ positively selected. The chain recombines TRBV7-9 with TRBJ1-5, with TRBD1 matching over 11 bases. This TCR was recovered from a man younger than 35 in good health. Some clones in this sample may be carry-over from other donors' samples. CDR3 DNA: TGTGCCAGCAGCCCGGACAGGGGGCACCGTAGCAATCAGCCCCAGCATTTT. Its translation is CASSPDRGHRSNQPQHF.